This is a list of T cell receptor beta chains from one sample in a study of cytomegalovirus exposure and HLA in healthy donors. This table comes from immunoSEQ multiplex PCR, and its TCRdb copy is limited to in-frame clones, with some not included. The sample holds some 110,000 clones, roughly 82% seen once. The source material was PBMCs. The receptors derive from a man in his forties or fifties in good health and CMV-seronegative. CDR3s include the opening cysteine and the closing phenylalanine or tryptophan. Fields, in order: J gene, V gene, clone size, D gene, CDR3 protein, CDR3 DNA. The D gene is left open where the match is weak. Not every row has a clone size; where given, it reads once, few, many or a size class.

TRBJ1-1	TRBV30	NA	NA	CASTFSGDTNTEAFF	TGTGCCTCGACCTTCTCAGGGGATACGAACACTGAAGCTTTCTTT
TRBJ1-1	TRBV19	few	NA	CASSAFGLSEAFF	TGTGCCAGTAGTGCCTTTGGGCTATCTGAAGCTTTCTTT
TRBJ1-1	TRBV2	NA	TRBD1	CASSQQGDTEAFF	TGTGCCAGCAGTCAACAGGGGGACACTGAAGCTTTCTTT
TRBJ1-4	TRBV6-1	NA	NA	CASSEPGMNEKLFF	TGTGCCAGCAGTGAACCAGGGATGAATGAAAAACTGTTTTTT
TRBJ1-1	TRBV14	NA	TRBD1	CASSQLSIRGSTEAFF	TGTGCCAGCAGCCAGTTAAGCATCAGGGGGAGCACTGAAGCTTTCTTT
TRBJ1-3	TRBV7-6	NA	TRBD1	CASSPRETGQTHGNTIYF	TGTGCCAGCAGCCCAAGAGAGACGGGACAGACACACGGAAACACCATATATTTT
TRBJ2-3	TRBV7-9	NA	NA	CASSWTPDTQYF	TGTGCCAGCAGTTGGACTCCAGATACGCAGTATTTT
TRBJ1-2	TRBV5-4	NA	NA	CASSLRGDSGYTF	TGTGCCAGCAGCTTGCGCGGGGATTCCGGCTACACCTTC
TRBJ1-5	TRBV6-5	NA	NA	CASSQNSGGNQPQHF	TGTGCCAGCAGTCAAAATTCGGGGGGAAATCAGCCCCAGCATTTT
TRBJ1-2	TRBV9	NA	NA	CASSLSPNRAHGYTF	TGTGCCAGCAGCCTCTCCCCAAACAGGGCCCATGGCTACACCTTC
TRBJ1-4	TRBV19	NA	TRBD1	CASSTTQGAHNEKLFF	TGTGCCAGTAGTACAACACAGGGGGCCCATAATGAAAAACTGTTTTTT
TRBJ1-6	TRBV10-3	NA	TRBD1	CAIGRDRGDSPLHF	TGTGCCATCGGGAGGGACAGGGGGGATTCACCCCTCCACTTT
TRBJ2-1	TRBV2	NA	TRBD2	CASSSGTSGVSSYNEQFF	TGTGCCAGCAGTTCCGGGACTAGCGGGGTGAGCTCCTACAATGAGCAGTTCTTC
TRBJ1-1	TRBV7-6	NA	NA	CASSLGPSGEAFF	TGTGCCAGCAGCTTAGGACCCTCCGGGGAAGCTTTCTTT
TRBJ1-1	TRBV20-1	NA	NA	CSARIVGEAFF	TGCAGTGCTAGGATAGTCGGTGAAGCTTTCTTT
TRBJ2-5	TRBV7-2	NA	NA	CASSRQETQYF	TGTGCCAGCAGCCGCCAAGAGACCCAGTACTTC
TRBJ1-4	TRBV10-3	NA	TRBD1	CAINPGTDNEKLFF	TGTGCCATCAACCCCGGGACAGATAATGAAAAACTGTTTTTT
TRBJ2-7	TRBV20-1	NA	NA	CSASGSREQYF	TGCAGTGCTAGCGGGTCTCGCGAGCAGTACTTC
TRBJ2-3	TRBV4-2	NA	NA	CASSPREANTQYF	TGTGCCAGCAGCCCCCGAGAGGCAAATACGCAGTATTTT
TRBJ2-2	TRBV19	NA	NA	CASSPLLRSGGELFF	TGTGCCAGTAGCCCGCTTCTCAGGTCAGGCGGGGAGCTGTTTTTT
TRBJ1-5	TRBV5-1	NA	NA	CASSLDGGGVQPQHF	TGCGCCAGCAGCTTGGATGGAGGAGGTGTTCAGCCCCAGCATTTT
TRBJ1-2	TRBV30	NA	TRBD1	CAWRAGQGETVIFYGYTF	TGTGCCTGGAGGGCCGGACAGGGCGAAACCGTCATTTTCTATGGCTACACCTTC
TRBJ2-5	TRBV6-1	NA	NA	CASSEAGGGPKTQYF	TGTGCCAGCAGTGAAGCAGGGGGGGGCCCGAAGACCCAGTACTTC
TRBJ1-4	TRBV18	NA	NA	CASSQELNEKLFF	TGTGCCAGCTCACAGGAGTTAAATGAAAAACTGTTTTTT
TRBJ1-3	TRBV9	NA	NA	CASSEQGDTIYF	TGTGCCAGCAGCGAACAGGGAGACACCATATATTTT
TRBJ1-5	TRBV6-5	NA	NA	CASREGEQPQHF	TGTGCCAGCAGGGAGGGAGAGCAGCCCCAGCATTTT
TRBJ2-3	TRBV30	NA	NA	CAYHPRRADTQYF	TGTGCCTACCACCCCCGCAGGGCTGATACGCAGTATTTT
TRBJ1-2	TRBV6-6	few	TRBD1	CASGTDYGYTF	TGTGCCAGCGGGACAGACTATGGCTACACCTTC
TRBJ2-1	TRBV19	once	NA	CASSIRGAINGDEQFF	TGTGCCAGTAGTATTCGGGGGGCCATCAACGGCGATGAGCAGTTCTTC
TRBJ2-3	TRBV6-1	NA	NA	CASSESPSTPTDTQYF	TGTGCCAGCAGTGAATCCCCTAGCACCCCCACAGATACGCAGTATTTT
TRBJ1-5	TRBV18	NA	NA	CASSPTDNQPQHF	TGTGCCAGCTCACCAACTGACAATCAGCCCCAGCATTTT
TRBJ1-6	TRBV4-2	NA	NA	CASSQGGRANYSPLHF	TGTGCCAGCAGCCAGGGTGGCAGGGCTAACTATTCACCCCTCCACTTT